This passage covers 29 T cell receptor beta chains from one sample sequenced in a study of tumor-infiltrating lymphocytes in oesophageal squamous cell carcinoma (dated by TCRdb to 2016 to 2017). Library prep was done by PCR. Sequencing was performed on an Illumina HiSeq 2000. TCRdb trimmed the raw reads at Q25, called clones with MiXCR and kept productive beta chains. Each CDR3 protein appears once, grouped with its most common genes and DNA. This sample has roughly 21,000 distinct CDR3 sequences in its table, and more than 30% of those were observed once. 12% of the sample goes to the ten largest clones. The sample was esophageal tumor tissue. The source is a male donor with esophageal squamous cell carcinoma.

The J gene is TRBJ2-7, the V gene TRBV7-6, with D possibly being TRBD1 (6 bases). The CDR3 loop spans 14 amino acids. From germline, CDR1 is SGHVS and CDR2 FNYEAQ. Deletions cut 3 bases from V and 0 bases from J, with 9 bases between. The CDR3 protein is CASSLGQNSYEQYF. CDR3 bases: TGTGCCAGCAGCTTGGGACAAAACTCCTACGAGCAGTACTTC.

V gene TRBV7-6 combines with J gene TRBJ2-5; D is ambiguous. The DNA matches TRBJ2-7 better at its end, which makes the J call doubtful. Germline lookup yields CDR1 SGHVS and CDR2 FNYEAQ. The CDR3 loop spans 13 amino acids. The CDR3 loop is CASSTDNLYEQYF. The CDR3 bases are TGTGCCAGCAGCACTGACAATCTTTACGAGCAGTACTTC.

This clonotype was recorded at least ten times. The genes are TRBV5-6 and TRBJ1-1, with a tentative D call TRBD1 (6 bases). Germline CDR1 SGHDT, CDR2 YYEEEE. This CDR3 spans 14 amino acids. V lost 5 bases and J 5 bases, leaving 16 bases between the germline ends. The CDR3 loop reads CASRPPGARTEAFF. The DNA for the CDR3 is TGTGCCAGCAGGCCCCCGGGGGCTAGGACTGAAGCTTTCTTT.

This clonotype is classed as medium-sized. V usage is TRBV10-1 and J usage is TRBJ1-1; 9 bases map to TRBD1. The CDR3 is made up of 15 amino acids. Germline V gives CDR1 WNHNN, CDR2 SYGVQD (reference sequence). V was pared by 1 base and J by 4 bases, with 4 bases of the junction left unmatched. This CDR3 reads CASSELGQGVTEAFF. Written as DNA, the CDR3 is TGCGCCAGCAGTGAGTTGGGACAGGGTGTCACTGAAGCTTTCTTT.

This clonotype is medium-sized (0.01 to 0.1%) by share. The J gene is TRBJ2-1, the V gene TRBV7-9, with 7 bases matching TRBD2. V trimming: 0 bases; J trimming: 0 bases; junction bases outside the gene matches: 5. This CDR3 has 17 amino acids. Per the germline V gene, CDR1 is SEHNR and CDR2 is FQNEAQ (reference sequence). The CDR3 protein is CASSLAHLADSYNEQFF. The CDR3 nucleotides are TGTGCCAGCAGCTTAGCGCACCTAGCGGACTCCTACAATGAGCAGTTCTTC.

This clonotype came up many times. This sequence joins TRBV28 and TRBJ1-5, with D possibly being TRBD1 (6 bases). Germline V gene sequence: CDR1 MDHEN, CDR2 SYDVKM. This CDR3 has 14 amino acids. V shed 6 bases and J shed 8 bases, with 17 bases lying between them. The CDR3 loop reads CASRGTPEIKPQHF. In DNA form, the CDR3 reads TGTGCCAGCAGGGGGACACCAGAAATTAAGCCCCAGCATTTT.

This clonotype is labeled as medium-sized. The V and J genes are TRBV7-3 and TRBJ2-5; 10 nucleotides align to TRBD1. V gave up 2 bases and J gave up 4 bases; unmatched junction bases: 4. From germline, CDR1 is SGHTA and CDR2 FQGTGA. This CDR3 spans 15 amino acids. CDR3 DNA sequence: TGTGCCAGCAGCTTAGGCGACAGGGGGCGAGAGACCCAGTACTTC. Residues: CASSLGDRGRETQYF.

In this sample, this clonotype turned up many times. The chain couples TRBV10-3 to TRBJ1-1, with a tentative D call TRBD1 (5 bases). Germline V gives CDR1 ENHRY, CDR2 SYGVKD. Trimming removed 5 bases at V and 0 bases at J, with 7 bases between. The CDR3 extends over 13 amino acids. The CDR3 region is CAISPGMNTEAFF. In nucleotides, the CDR3 is TGTGCCATCAGTCCAGGGATGAACACTGAAGCTTTCTTT.

The J gene is TRBJ1-1, the V gene TRBV11-2, with 9 bases aligning to TRBD1. J lost 6 bases, V lost 2 bases, and 7 bases had no gene match. The CDR3 has 15 amino acids. Germline CDR1 SGHAT, CDR2 FQNNGV. CDR3 in amino acids: CASSLSLWTGAEAFF. The CDR3 region has the DNA TGTGCCAGCAGCTTATCCCTTTGGACAGGGGCTGAAGCTTTCTTT.

This clonotype is medium-sized (0.01 to 0.1%) in the sample. A clone one base away is much larger, so this may be a read error. The chain employs TRBV7-2 and TRBJ2-7, with 7 bases that match TRBD2. The V segment lost 4 bases and the J segment 7 bases; nucleotides outside the gene matches: 13. The germline gives CDR1 SGHTA, CDR2 FQGNSA. The CDR3 consists of 15 residues. CDR3 sequence reads: CASSSSRGSFDEQYF. The CDR3 DNA reads as TGTGCCAGCAGCTCCTCTCGCGGGAGTTTCGATGAGCAGTACTTC.

This sequence joins TRBV6-6 and TRBJ2-2; 14 bases are shared with TRBD2. J lost 4 bases, V lost 6 bases, and 7 bases had no gene match. Germline assignment: CDR1 MNHNY and CDR2 SVGAGI (reference sequence). The CDR3 contains 17 residues. The CDR3: CASRTSGRAKGTGELFF. The CDR3 DNA sequence: TGTGCCAGCAGGACTAGCGGGAGGGCCAAGGGCACCGGGGAGCTGTTTTTT.

In this sample, this clonotype turned up many times. This chain's CDR3 is CASSSPDRPLDTIYF. The CDR3, as DNA: TGTGCCAGCAGTTCACCGGACAGGCCCCTAGACACCATATATTTT. V is TRBV28 and J is TRBJ1-3; 7 positions agree with TRBD1. Germline values: CDR1 MDHEN, CDR2 SYDVKM. V trimming: 4 bases; J trimming: 8 bases; junction bases outside the gene matches: 11. This CDR3 is 15 amino acids long. The full variable domain, its missing parts supplied by reference TRBV28 and TRBJ1-3, is DVKVTQSSRYLVKRTGEKVFLECVQDMDHENMFWYRQDPGLGLRLIYFSYDVKMKEKGDIPEGYSVSREKKERFSLILESASTNQTSMYLCASSSPDRPLDTIYFGEGSWLTVV.

The genes are TRBV7-8 and TRBJ2-1; D remains ambiguous. The CDR3 has 15 residues. Per germline, CDR1 SGHVS and CDR2 FQNEAQ. The V end lost 2 bases, the J end lost 0 bases, and 8 bases lay between the germline ends. The CDR3 coding sequence is TGTGCCAGCAGCTTATCAACCCGCTCCTACAATGAGCAGTTCTTC. It translates to CASSLSTRSYNEQFF.

Only a few counts were recorded for this clonotype. The chain combines TRBV6-4 with TRBJ1-1; TRBD1 agrees at 8 bases. This CDR3 contains 15 residues. V gave up 0 bases and J gave up 4 bases; unmatched junction bases: 4. Germline CDR1 is MRHNA and CDR2 is SNTAGT. CDR3: CASSDSTGARTEAFF. For the CDR3, the DNA is TGTGCCAGCAGTGACTCGACAGGGGCTCGCACTGAAGCTTTCTTT.

This chain connects TRBV7-2 to TRBJ2-3; D call uncertain. This CDR3 contains 11 residues. Trimming cost V 6 bases and J 3 bases, with 4 bases left between them. CDR1 is SGHTA, CDR2 FQGNSA, per germline. The CDR3 loop reads CASRITDTQYF. In DNA, the CDR3 is TGTGCCAGCAGGATTACAGATACGCAGTATTTT. The full variable domain, with the rest looked up from reference TRBV7-2 and TRBJ2-3, is GAGVSQSPSNKVTEKGKDVELRCDPISGHTALYWYRQSLGQGLEFLIYFQGNSAPDKSGLPSDRFSAERTGGSVSTLTIQRTQQEDSAVYLCASRITDTQYFGPGTRLTVL.

This clonotype ranks as medium-sized. The chain couples TRBV4-3 to TRBJ1-2, with a tentative D call TRBD1 (5 bases). The CDR3 runs to 16 residues. Between the trimmed V and J ends, which lost 0 bases and 4 bases, there was a span of 15 bases. CDR1 and CDR2 (germline): LGHNA, YSLEER. This CDR3 is CASSQDRTGRPYGYTF. For the CDR3, the DNA is TGCGCCAGCAGCCAAGATCGAACAGGTCGGCCCTATGGCTACACCTTC.

This clonotype was picked up many times. The CDR3 region has the DNA TGTGCCAGTAGTGTACTAGGGGCGCTTAACAATCAGCCCCAGCATTTT. This codes for CASSVLGALNNQPQHF. This rearrangement joins TRBV19 to TRBJ1-5; TRBD1 is a possible D gene (5 bases). Germline CDR1 reads LNHDA; CDR2 reads SQIVND (reference sequence). Trimming cost V 5 bases and J 3 bases, with 17 bases left between them. This CDR3 is 16 amino acids long.

The gene calls are TRBV10-2 and TRBJ2-6; D possibly corresponds to TRBD2 (6 bases). The DNA end is a closer match to TRBJ2-7, so the J assignment may be wrong. The V gene's germline CDR1 is WSHSY and CDR2 SAAADI. The CDR3 has 13 amino acids. As DNA, the CDR3 is TGCGCCAGCAGGGGGCGGGACTCCTACGAGCAGTACTTC. As protein: CASRGRDSYEQYF.

This clonotype is labeled medium-sized (0.01 to 0.1%). V usage is TRBV7-9 and J usage is TRBJ1-2; D is unclear. In germline, CDR1 is SEHNR, CDR2 FQNEAQ (reference sequence). V gave up 6 bases and J gave up 8 bases, with 19 bases separating them. This CDR3 is built from 14 residues. The DNA of the CDR3 is TGTGCCAGCAGGTCTATCGCGGGCTCCAAGGGCTACACCTTC. Translation gives CASRSIAGSKGYTF.

This clonotype was detected ten times or more. The gene calls are TRBV6-1 and TRBJ1-6, with 9 bases identical to TRBD1. The CDR3 has 13 amino acids. Germline assignment: CDR1 MNHNS and CDR2 SASEGT. V trimming: 6 bases; J trimming: 9 bases; junction bases outside the gene matches: 3. CDR3 in DNA: TGTGCCAGCAGCGGGACAGGGTTTTCACCCCTCCACTTT. Translated: CASSGTGFSPLHF.

This rearrangement joins TRBV7-6 to TRBJ2-5; D not certain. Trimming took 0 bases from V and 11 from J, leaving 16 bases between them. This CDR3 is built from 14 residues. Germline CDR1 is SGHVS and CDR2 is FNYEAQ. The DNA of the CDR3 is TGTGCCAGCAGCTTAGCCGCAGTTTCCTACGGGCAGTACTTC. It specifies CASSLAAVSYGQYF. The full variable domain, with the rest looked up from reference TRBV7-6 and TRBJ2-5, is GAGVSQSPRYKVTKRGQDVALRCDPISGHVSLYWYRQALGQGPEFLTYFNYEAQQDKSGLPNDRFSAERPEGSISTLTIQRTEQRDSAMYRCASSLAAVSYGQYFGPGTRLLVL.

This clonotype was detected a few times. V is TRBV12-3 or TRBV12-4 and J is TRBJ1-1; no clear D. The CDR3 sequence is 13 residues long. The ends were cut back, 3 bases at V and 0 bases at J, with 5 bases in the middle. The DNA of the CDR3 is TGTGCCAGCAGTTTGACGGTGAACACTGAAGCTTTCTTT. It translates to CASSLTVNTEAFF.

This clonotype was seen at least ten times. The chain carries TRBV7-2 and TRBJ2-7; D remains ambiguous. Trimming stripped 5 bases from V and 0 bases from J, with 8 bases between. Germline CDR1 SGHTA, CDR2 FQGNSA. CDR3 length: 13 amino acids. The CDR3 nucleotides read TGTGCCAGCAGCCTGGCAAGCTCCTACGAGCAGTACTTC. It translates to CASSLASSYEQYF. The full variable domain, rest sourced from reference TRBV7-2 and TRBJ2-7, is GAGVSQSPSNKVTEKGKDVELRCDPISGHTALYWYRQSLGQGLEFLIYFQGNSAPDKSGLPSDRFSAERTGGSVSTLTIQRTQQEDSAVYLCASSLASSYEQYFGPGTRLTVT.

This clonotype turned up a few times. The chain uses TRBV28 and TRBJ2-3; D ambiguous. The J call may not be correct, given that the DNA end is closer to TRBJ1-2. This CDR3 has 12 amino acids. Germline V gene sequence: CDR1 MDHEN, CDR2 SYDVKM. The CDR3 sequence is CASHKGPYGYTF. The CDR3 coding sequence is TGTGCCAGCCATAAGGGCCCTTATGGCTACACCTTC.

The gene calls are TRBV6-8 and TRBJ1-1, with a weak D call TRBD1 (6 bases). Trimming cost V 0 bases and J 1 base, with 9 bases left between them. Germline V CDR1 and CDR2: MNHGY, SAAAGT. There are 15 residues in the CDR3. As DNA, the CDR3 is TGTGCCAGCAGTTACTCGGGGGGCGGGAACACTGAAGCTTTCTTT. Encoded protein: CASSYSGGGNTEAFF.

This clonotype was seen at least ten times. The genes are TRBV5-6 and TRBJ1-2, with TRBD1 matching over 7 bases. CDR3 length: 16 amino acids. V trimming: 5 bases; J trimming: 1 base; junction bases outside the gene matches: 11. Per germline, CDR1 SGHDT and CDR2 YYEEEE. The CDR3 spells CASRNEVGTVNYGYTF. The CDR3 region has the DNA TGTGCCAGCAGAAATGAAGTCGGGACAGTTAACTATGGCTACACCTTC. Full variable domain (outside the CDR3, taken from reference TRBV5-6 and TRBJ1-2): DAGVTQSPTHLIKTRGQQVTLRCSPKSGHDTVSWYQQALGQGPQFIFQYYEEEERQRGNFPDRFSGHQFPNYSSELNVNALLLGDSALYLCASRNEVGTVNYGYTFGSGTRLTVV.

This clonotype was seen ten or more times. The chain joins TRBV18 to TRBJ2-6, with 8 bases that match TRBD1. J gave up 2 bases and V 5 bases, and 2 bases lay outside the gene matches. The CDR3 extends over 15 amino acids. Germline V lookup: CDR1 KGHSH, CDR2 LQKENI. CDR3 DNA sequence: TGTGCCAGCTCAGTGGACAGGGCTGGGGCCAACGTCCTGACTTTC. It yields the protein CASSVDRAGANVLTF.

This clonotype has just a few counts. V gene TRBV19 combines with J gene TRBJ2-2; the match to TRBD1 covers 7 bases. Trimming cost V 4 bases and J 0 bases; bases outside gene matches: 2. Germline V gene data show CDR1 as LNHDA and CDR2 as SQIVND (reference sequence). This CDR3 spans 15 amino acids. In DNA, the CDR3 is TGTGCCAGTAGTAACCAGGGGGCGAACACCGGGGAGCTGTTTTTT. Its translation: CASSNQGANTGELFF.

This clonotype was observed at least ten times. The genes are TRBV6-6 and TRBJ1-1; D call uncertain. Germline CDR1 reads MNHNY; CDR2 reads SVGAGI (reference sequence). This CDR3 contains 11 residues. V lost 0 bases and J 11 bases, leaving 7 bases between the germline ends. DNA for the CDR3: TGTGCCAGCAGTTACTCTGATACGGCTTTCTTT. It translates to CASSYSDTAFF.